This T cell receptor (beta chain) was sequenced during a study of blood T cell repertoires in COVID-19. Measured with immunoSEQ multiplex PCR; TCRdb has only the in-frame clones, and not every one. The sample yields around 200,000 clones, approximately 84% seen once. This clone appeared a single time. This CDR3 has 15 residues. V was trimmed by 5 bases and J by 8 bases, leaving 22 bases between them. The germline gives CDR1 SGDLS, CDR2 YYNGEE. The chain carries TRBV9 and TRBJ1-2; possibly TRBD1 for D (6 bases). This sequence originates from a human donor with acute or convalescent COVID-19. The donor label of this sample is uncertain. Sequenced: peripheral blood. The CDR3 region has the DNA TGTGCCAGCAGTGCCGACCCACAGGGTTCGGGCGGCTACACCTTC. Protein: CASSADPQGSGGYTF.